A single sample gave rise to the 23 T cell receptor beta chains below, sequenced in a study of CD8 T cells in ankylosing spondylitis. TCRdb re-called the 5' RACE reads through MiXCR, storing one row per CDR3 protein. The sample shows more than 100,000 distinct CDR3 sequences, 17% of them seen only once. Points from the study as a whole: A TCR beta motif of about eight highly homologous variants seemed to mark ankylosing spondylitis blood.

What these receptors recognize is not known. Sample: blood, either unsorted or a sorted T cell fraction (not recorded which). These receptors all stem from a male donor with ankylosing spondylitis.

The chain couples TRBV13 to TRBJ2-7; TRBD2 is a possible D gene (6 bases). CDR1 is PRHDT, CDR2 FYEKMQ, per germline (reference sequence). The CDR3 consists of 14 residues. Trimming cost V 0 bases and J 5 bases, with 11 bases left between them. CDR3 sequence (DNA): TGTGCCAGCAGCTTAGGGACTAGGAGCAACGAGCAGTACTTC. Protein: CASSLGTRSNEQYF.

The V and J genes are TRBV5-1 and TRBJ1-6; D unresolved. The CDR3 runs 14 residues. V was cut by 0 bases and J by 11 bases, with 12 bases left in between. Per germline, CDR1 SGHRS and CDR2 YFSETQ. CDR3 sequence reads: CASSLEQARPPLHF. As DNA, the CDR3 is TGCGCCAGCAGCTTGGAGCAGGCGCGGCCACCCCTCCACTTT.

There are many counts of this clonotype. The chain recombines TRBV27 with TRBJ2-1; 12 bases are a match to TRBD2. The CDR3 sequence is 15 residues long. CDR1 and CDR2 (germline): MNHEY, SMNVEV (reference sequence). Germline trimming cut 7 bases from V and 8 bases from J; bases unmatched to any gene: 9. The DNA for the CDR3 is TGTGCCAGCACAGCCGGGACTAGCGGGTTTGATGAGCAGTTCTTC. It specifies CASTAGTSGFDEQFF.

There are many counts of this clonotype. The chain links TRBV4-2 to TRBJ1-3; D not resolved. The CDR3 sequence is 15 residues long. Germline V lookup: CDR1 LGHNA, CDR2 YNFKEQ. Trimming removed 0 bases at V and 0 bases at J, with 6 bases between. CDR3 amino acids: CASSQDPSSGNTIYF. CDR3 DNA sequence: TGTGCCAGCAGCCAAGACCCGAGCTCTGGAAACACCATATATTTT.

At least ten counts were recorded for this clonotype. The rearrangement uses TRBV20-1 and TRBJ2-1; 10 bases map to TRBD2. V lost 0 bases and J lost 4; bases outside the gene matches: 3. CDR1 is DFQATT, CDR2 SNEGSKA, per germline (reference sequence). The CDR3 totals 15 residues. The CDR3 protein is CSARDWTSGYNEQFF. CDR3 bases: TGCAGTGCTAGAGATTGGACTAGCGGATACAATGAGCAGTTCTTC.

This clonotype came up a few times. V and J are TRBV29-1 and TRBJ2-5; D is possibly TRBD1 (5 bases). Trimming left V 2 bases short and J 7 bases short, with 14 bases between. The CDR3 has 13 amino acids. Looked up from germline, CDR1 is SQVTM and CDR2 is ANQGSEA. The CDR3 DNA is TGCAGCGTTGAATCGGCAGGGCAGGTGACCCAGTACTTC. Protein product: CSVESAGQVTQYF. Using reference TRBV29-1 and TRBJ2-5 for the parts outside the CDR3, the full variable domain is SAVISQKPSRDICQRGTSLTIQCQVDSQVTMMFWYRQQPGQSLTLIATANQGSEATYESGFVIDKFPISRPNLTFSTLTVSNMSPEDSSIYLCSVESAGQVTQYFGPGTRLLVL.

The chain links TRBV5-6 to TRBJ2-7; unclear D gene. The CDR3 is 16 amino acids. Germline assignment: CDR1 SGHDT and CDR2 YYEEEE. V lost 4 bases and J lost 6, with 23 bases in between. CDR3 sequence reads: CASSEETNLRPLEQYF. As DNA, the CDR3 is TGTGCCAGCAGCGAAGAAACCAATTTGAGGCCCCTCGAGCAGTACTTC.

The rearrangement links TRBV6-2 or TRBV6-3 to TRBJ2-7; 8 positions agree with TRBD1. The CDR3 is 15 amino acids. Germline CDR1 is MNHEY and CDR2 is SVGEGT. V lost 7 bases to trimming and J lost 3 bases; unmatched junction nucleotides: 11. CDR3 coding DNA: TGTGCCAGCAACCCGGGAACAGGGGGTCTCTACGAGCAGTACTTC. Its translation is CASNPGTGGLYEQYF.

The chain combines TRBV20-1 with TRBJ2-5; D might be TRBD2 (6 bases). The V and J ends lost 6 bases and 5 bases respectively, with 19 bases between them. CDR1 and CDR2 from the germline V gene are DFQATT and SNEGSKA (reference sequence). There are 14 residues in the CDR3. CDR3 DNA sequence: TGCAGTGCCCCATTAAGCGGGTCCCTCGAGACCCAGTACTTC. Its protein is CSAPLSGSLETQYF.

Only a few counts were recorded for this clonotype. The gene calls are TRBV19 and TRBJ2-7; 10 bases are shared with TRBD1. J was trimmed by 6 bases and V by 5 bases; bases with no gene match: 7. The CDR3 loop spans 14 amino acids. Germline V gives CDR1 LNHDA, CDR2 SQIVND (reference sequence). This chain's CDR3 is CASSLGTGVLEQYF. The DNA for the CDR3 is TGTGCCAGTAGTTTAGGGACAGGGGTACTCGAGCAGTACTTC. Supplemented by reference TRBV19 and TRBJ2-7, the full variable domain reads DGGITQSPKYLFRKEGQNVTLSCEQNLNHDAMYWYRQDPGQGLRLIYYSQIVNDFQKGDIAEGYSVSREKKESFPLTVTSAQKNPTAFYLCASSLGTGVLEQYFGPGTRLTVT.

This clonotype was detected a few times. The chain carries TRBV5-5 and TRBJ2-7, with 8 nucleotides matching TRBD2. Germline-derived CDR1 and CDR2 are SGHKS and YYEKEE (reference sequence). The CDR3 is 15 residues long. With 2 bases clipped from V and 2 bases from J, the junction kept 6 bases outside the gene matches. CDR3 DNA sequence: TGTGCCAGCAGCTTTATAGCGGGACCACCCTACGAGCAGTACTTC. This encodes CASSFIAGPPYEQYF.

The table lists this clonotype with a few counts. V gene TRBV28 combines with J gene TRBJ2-4; 7 positions match TRBD1. J lost 2 bases, V lost 3 bases, and 4 bases had no gene match. The CDR3 totals 15 residues. Germline assignment: CDR1 MDHEN and CDR2 SYDVKM. Written as DNA, the CDR3 is TGTGCCAGCAGTTTGAGACAGGGACCCAAAAACATTCAGTACTTC. Encoded protein: CASSLRQGPKNIQYF.

V usage is TRBV27 and J usage is TRBJ2-3, with 9 bases aligning to TRBD2. Germline trimming cut 2 bases from V and 2 bases from J; bases unmatched to any gene: 5. CDR1 and CDR2 from the germline V gene are MNHEY and SMNVEV (reference sequence). The CDR3 sequence is 16 residues long. In DNA, the CDR3 is TGTGCCAGCAGTTTAGTAGCGGGAGCGTTCACAGATACGCAGTATTTT. Protein: CASSLVAGAFTDTQYF.

This chain uses TRBV2 with TRBJ2-2, with no clear D. V shed 8 bases and J shed 9 bases, with 16 bases lying between them. This CDR3 is 13 amino acids long. Germline V CDR1 and CDR2: SNHLY, FYNNEI. CDR3 sequence (DNA): TGTGCCAGCTCTAGGAGCGTATCAAGGGAGCTGTTTTTT. Translated: CASSRSVSRELFF.

This clonotype was detected ten times or more. This rearrangement joins TRBV4-1 to TRBJ1-6, with 9 bases identical to TRBD1. The germline V gene encodes CDR1 MGHRA and CDR2 YSYEKL. Losses at the gene ends were 4 bases for V and 3 bases for J; bases not matched to a gene: 7. The CDR3 has 17 residues. The CDR3 DNA sequence: TGCGCCAGCAGCCTTGGGGGACAGGGCAACTATAATTCACCCCTCCACTTT. It specifies CASSLGGQGNYNSPLHF.

The rearrangement links TRBV20-1 to TRBJ2-1; TRBD2 is a possible D gene (5 bases). The ends were cut back, 0 bases at V and 0 bases at J, with 9 bases in the middle. The CDR3 covers 15 residues. CDR1 is DFQATT, CDR2 SNEGSKA, per germline (reference sequence). The CDR3 protein is CSARDGLASYNEQFF. The CDR3 DNA reads TGCAGTGCTAGAGATGGTCTAGCCTCCTACAATGAGCAGTTCTTC.

This clonotype has just a few counts. The chain is built from TRBV12-3 or TRBV12-4 and TRBJ2-1, with D tentatively TRBD2 (5 bases). This CDR3 region has 17 residues. V lost 7 bases and J lost 4, with 23 bases in between. As DNA, the CDR3 is TGTGCCAGCATTCCATCGTCCCCTAGCCTAAATTACAATGAGCAGTTCTTC. Protein sequence: CASIPSSPSLNYNEQFF.

The chain is built from TRBV2 and TRBJ2-5; possible D gene TRBD2, 5 bases. Looked up from germline, CDR1 is SNHLY and CDR2 is FYNNEI. The V end was cut by 3 bases, the J end by 4 bases, with 15 bases between. CDR3 length equals 15 residues. CDR3 loop: CASSEGAGAGETQYF. The CDR3 DNA sequence: TGTGCCAGCAGTGAGGGTGCGGGTGCGGGAGAGACCCAGTACTTC. The full variable domain, completed using reference TRBV2 and TRBJ2-5, is EPEVTQTPSHQVTQMGQEVILRCVPISNHLYFYWYRQILGQKVEFLVSFYNNEISEKSEIFDDQFSVERPDGSNFTLKIRSTKLEDSAMYFCASSEGAGAGETQYFGPGTRLLVL.

The chain links TRBV2 to TRBJ2-7; 8 nucleotides line up with TRBD2. Germline lookup yields CDR1 SNHLY and CDR2 FYNNEI. Trimming cost V 2 bases and J 4 bases; bases outside gene matches: 7. The CDR3 consists of 15 residues. This CDR3 is CASSERKAGVYEQYF. Written as DNA, the CDR3 is TGTGCCAGCAGTGAACGCAAAGCGGGGGTTTACGAGCAGTACTTC.

This clonotype was recorded at least ten times. The chain joins TRBV5-1 to TRBJ2-3; 10 positions agree with TRBD2. Per germline, CDR1 SGHRS and CDR2 YFSETQ. The CDR3 has 17 amino acids. With V trimmed by 0 bases and J by 2 bases, 6 bases remained unmatched. The DNA of the CDR3 is TGCGCCAGCAGCTTGGGTCCTAGCGGGAGCTACACAGATACGCAGTATTTT. Translation gives CASSLGPSGSYTDTQYF.

This rearrangement joins TRBV20-1 to TRBJ2-7, with 7 bases matching TRBD1. CDR1 DFQATT and CDR2 SNEGSKA come from the germline V gene (reference sequence). CDR3 length: 15 residues. J was trimmed by 0 bases and V by 0 bases; bases with no gene match: 5. The CDR3 reads CSARETGTISYEQYF. The CDR3 DNA is TGCAGTGCTAGAGAGACAGGGACAATCTCCTACGAGCAGTACTTC.

This chain uses TRBV7-2 with TRBJ2-2; the D gene is possibly TRBD2 (5 bases). Trimming shortened V by 6 bases and J by 7 bases, and 12 bases separated the two germline ends. The CDR3 is made up of 13 amino acids. Germline CDR1 reads SGHTA; CDR2 reads FQGNSA. This CDR3 is CASSPRGVGELFF. The CDR3, as DNA: TGTGCCAGCAGTCCTCGGGGTGTCGGGGAGCTGTTTTTT.

The sample holds a few counts of this clonotype. The J gene is TRBJ2-7, the V gene TRBV28; 7 nucleotides align to TRBD2. Germline CDR1 MDHEN, CDR2 SYDVKM. The CDR3 is 15 residues long. J was trimmed by 3 bases and V by 5 bases; bases with no gene match: 10. The CDR3 region has the DNA TGTGCCAGCAGTCCCATACTAGCGTTGGGCTACGAGCAGTACTTC. This gives the protein CASSPILALGYEQYF.